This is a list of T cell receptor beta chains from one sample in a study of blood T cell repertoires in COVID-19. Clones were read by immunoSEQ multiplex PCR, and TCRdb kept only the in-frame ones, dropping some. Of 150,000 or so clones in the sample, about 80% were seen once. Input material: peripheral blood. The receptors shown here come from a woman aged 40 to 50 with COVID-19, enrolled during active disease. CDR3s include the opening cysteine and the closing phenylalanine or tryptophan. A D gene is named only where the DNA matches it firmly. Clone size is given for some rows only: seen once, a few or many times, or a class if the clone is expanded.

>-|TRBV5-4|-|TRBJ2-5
TGTGCCAGCAGCTCGGAGGCGGGACCTGGGGAGACCCAGTACTTC
CASSSEAGPGETQYF
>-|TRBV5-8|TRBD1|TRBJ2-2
TGTGCCAGCAGCTTTTCTTTTGGGCAGGGGGCCACCGGGGAGCTGTTTTTT
CASSFSFGQGATGELFF
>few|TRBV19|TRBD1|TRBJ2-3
TGTGCCAGTATGGACAGGGGAAATACAGATACGCAGTATTTT
CASMDRGNTDTQYF
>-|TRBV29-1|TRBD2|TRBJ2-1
TGCAGCGTAAGCGGGAACCTTGAGCAGTTCTTC
CSVSGNLEQFF
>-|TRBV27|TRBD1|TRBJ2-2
TGTGCCAGCAGTTCCTACCCGGGACAGGGGCCGAGTAAGCGGAACACCGGGGAGCTGTTTTTT
CASSSYPGQGPSKRNTGELFF
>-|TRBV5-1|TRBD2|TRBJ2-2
TGCGCCAGCAGCCGGGGGGTTACGAACACCGGGGAGCTGTTTTTT
CASSRGVTNTGELFF
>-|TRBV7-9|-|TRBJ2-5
TGTGCCAGCAGCTTACCCCGATTGGGGGGTAGCGAGACCCAGTACTTC
CASSLPRLGGSETQYF
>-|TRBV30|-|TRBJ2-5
TGTGCCTGGAGTAAGGGGGTCCAAGAGACCCAGTACTTC
CAWSKGVQETQYF
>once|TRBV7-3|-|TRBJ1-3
TGTGCCAGCGGCCACTCTGGAAACACCATATATTTT
CASGHSGNTIYF
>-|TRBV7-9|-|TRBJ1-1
TGTGCCAGCAGCTTCCAGGTCCTGAACACTGAAGCTTTCTTT
CASSFQVLNTEAFF
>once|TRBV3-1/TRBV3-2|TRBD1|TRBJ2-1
TGTGCCAGCAGTCGAGCCATAACGGGACAGACGTACAATGAGCAGTTCTTC
CASSRAITGQTYNEQFF
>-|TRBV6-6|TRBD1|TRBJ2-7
TGTGCCAGCAGGGAAAAACAGGGGGAGCCCTACGAGCAGTACTTC
CASREKQGEPYEQYF
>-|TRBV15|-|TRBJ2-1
TGTGCCACCAGCAGGTCTAGCGAGCAGCACAATGAGCAGTTCTTC
CATSRSSEQHNEQFF
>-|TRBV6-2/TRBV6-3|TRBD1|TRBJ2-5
TGTGCCAGCAGTTGGGACAGGGGAGAGACCCAGTACTTC
CASSWDRGETQYF
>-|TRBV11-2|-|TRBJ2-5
TGTGCCAGCAGCCTGGGACATTTGAAAGAGACCCAGTACTTC
CASSLGHLKETQYF
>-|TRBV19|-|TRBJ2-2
TGTGCCAGTAGTATGCCCGGGAGTGTGAACACCGGGGAGCTGTTTTTT
CASSMPGSVNTGELFF
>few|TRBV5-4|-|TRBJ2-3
TGTGCCAGCAGCTTGGGGACTAGCACAGATACGCAGTATTTT
CASSLGTSTDTQYF
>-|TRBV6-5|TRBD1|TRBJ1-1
TGTGCCAGCAGTACGGGACAGGGGGCAACTGAAGCTTTCTTT
CASSTGQGATEAFF
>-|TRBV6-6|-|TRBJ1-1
TGTGCCAGCAGTCCCAGGGAGGCTGAAGCTTTCTTT
CASSPREAEAFF
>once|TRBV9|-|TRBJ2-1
TGTGCCAGCAGCGTAGAATCCAGAACCAATGAGCAGTTCTTC
CASSVESRTNEQFF
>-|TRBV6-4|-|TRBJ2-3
TGTGCCAGCAGTCCCGTTGTCGGAACGGGAGATACGCAGTATTTT
CASSPVVGTGDTQYF
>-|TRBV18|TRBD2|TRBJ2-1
TGTGCCAGCTCCTCGGGGAGCGGGAGGGCCTTTTACAATGAGCAGTTCTTC
CASSSGSGRAFYNEQFF
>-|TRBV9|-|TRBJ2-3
TGTGCCAGCAGCTTCAAGGACTTCACAGATACGCAGTATTTT
CASSFKDFTDTQYF
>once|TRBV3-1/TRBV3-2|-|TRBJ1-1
TGTGCCAGCAGCCGAATCCCGGGGACTGAAGCTTTCTTT
CASSRIPGTEAFF
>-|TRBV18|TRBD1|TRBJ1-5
TGTGCCAGCTCAGGACAGGGTGACCAGCCCCAGCATTTT
CASSGQGDQPQHF
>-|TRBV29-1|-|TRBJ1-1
TGCAGCGTTGCAATCCTAGGGGGGGGCACTGAAGCTTTCTTT
CSVAILGGGTEAFF
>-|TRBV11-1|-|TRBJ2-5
TGTGCCAGCAGTTCCGAGAGAGCTCAAGAGACCCAGTACTTC
CASSSERAQETQYF
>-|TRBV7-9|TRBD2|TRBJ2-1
TGTGCCAGCACACCTAGCGGAAGTTACAATGAGCAGTTCTTC
CASTPSGSYNEQFF
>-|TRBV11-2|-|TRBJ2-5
TGTGCCAGCAGCTCCGCCCCAAACATGTACCAAGAGACCCAGTACTTC
CASSSAPNMYQETQYF
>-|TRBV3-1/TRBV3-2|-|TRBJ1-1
TGTGCCAGCAGCCAAATTCGGGACAAGACTGAAGCTTTCTTT
CASSQIRDKTEAFF
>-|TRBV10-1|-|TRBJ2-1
TGCGCCAGCAGTAAGGGACAATATCAAAACAATGAGCAGTTCTTC
CASSKGQYQNNEQFF
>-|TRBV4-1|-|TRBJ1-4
TGCGCCAGCAGCCAGGGCCAGGGGCCCAGTGGTGAAAAACTGTTTTTT
CASSQGQGPSGEKLFF
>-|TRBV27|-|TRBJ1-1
TGTGCCAGCAGTTTATCACGCCTCGGGGTGGTAGGCACTGAAGCTTTCTTT
CASSLSRLGVVGTEAFF
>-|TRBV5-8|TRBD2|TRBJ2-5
TGTGCCAGCAGCTTCGGGACTAGCGGGGTGGGAGAGACCCAGTACTTC
CASSFGTSGVGETQYF
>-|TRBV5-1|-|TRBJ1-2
TGCGCCAGCAGTTTTAAAGGGGGCTATGGCTACACCTTC
CASSFKGGYGYTF
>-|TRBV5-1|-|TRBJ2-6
TGCGCCAGCAGCTTGGCAGGAAAAGTCTCTGGGGCCAACGTCCTGACTTTC
CASSLAGKVSGANVLTF
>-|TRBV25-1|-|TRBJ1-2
TGTGCCAGCAGTGAATCCGCGGGCGCGGTCGGCTATGGCTACACCTTC
CASSESAGAVGYGYTF
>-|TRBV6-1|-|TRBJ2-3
TGTGCCAGCAGTGAAAGGGGTGCCACAGATACGCAGTATTTT
CASSERGATDTQYF
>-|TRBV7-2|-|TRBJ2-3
TGTGCCAGCAGCTTAGGGGTGGGGCCCCCCGCAGATACGCAGTATTTT
CASSLGVGPPADTQYF
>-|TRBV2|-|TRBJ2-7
TGTGCCAGCAGTCGACAGTACGAGCAGTACTTC
CASSRQYEQYF
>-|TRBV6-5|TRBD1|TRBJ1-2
TGTGCCAGCAAGCCCCGGGACAGGGCTGGGTATGGCTACACCTTC
CASKPRDRAGYGYTF
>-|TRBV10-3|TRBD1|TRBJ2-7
TGTGCCATCGAGCCGGGACAGGGGGGTTACGAGCAGTACTTC
CAIEPGQGGYEQYF
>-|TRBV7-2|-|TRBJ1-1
TGTGCCAGCAGCTTAGTCTGGGCCGTGAACACTGAAGCTTTCTTT
CASSLVWAVNTEAFF
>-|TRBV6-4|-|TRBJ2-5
TGTGCCAGCAGTGACACTACTAGAACTCCTCGGGAGACCCAGTACTTC
CASSDTTRTPRETQYF
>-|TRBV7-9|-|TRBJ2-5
TGTGCCAGCAGCCCCCCGTGGGGGGAAGAGACCCAGTACTTC
CASSPPWGEETQYF
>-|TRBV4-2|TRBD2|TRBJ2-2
TGTGCCAGCAGCCAAGCGGGAGGGAACACCGGGGAGCTGTTTTTT
CASSQAGGNTGELFF
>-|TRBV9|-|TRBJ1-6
TGTGCCAGCAGCCCAAGGAGCAGGGTTGATAATTCACCCCTCCACTTT
CASSPRSRVDNSPLHF